These 7 T cell receptor beta chains came from one sample sequenced in a study of CD4 T cells in relation to SARS-CoV-2 and coronaviruses. These TCRs' antigens remain unknown. Sequencing used immunoSEQ multiplex PCR; TCRdb keeps in-frame clones, though not all of them. The table lists about 22,000 clones, 74% of them singletons. CD4+ T cells from unexposed donors were obtained before the COVID-19 pandemic (2011-2018). CD4+ T cells were isolated from the cells after around eleven days of culture. Sequenced sample: CD4+ T cells from PBMCs, cultured in vitro. The origin of the receptors is a human donor in good health.

This clone was counted once. The genes are TRBV12-3 or TRBV12-4 and TRBJ2-7, with a tentative D call TRBD1 (5 bases). The germline V and J ends were trimmed by 3 bases and 5 bases, with 11 bases remaining between them. The CDR3 runs 13 residues. This CDR3 reads CASSFQGFHEQYF. CDR3 nucleotides: TGTGCCAGCAGTTTCCAGGGATTCCACGAGCAGTACTTC.

This sequence joins TRBV10-1 and TRBJ2-1, with TRBD2 matching over 10 bases. The ends lost 3 bases at V and 7 bases at J; junction bases unmatched: 6. CDR3 size: 15 residues. Germline V CDR1 and CDR2: WNHNN, SYGVQD (reference sequence). CDR3 sequence reads: CASSDPTSGTNEQFF. The CDR3 nucleotides are TGCGCCAGCAGTGACCCCACTAGCGGGACAAATGAGCAGTTCTTC.

This clone was observed a few times. The chain joins TRBV5-4 to TRBJ1-2; perhaps TRBD1 as D (5 bases). The germline gives CDR1 SGHNT, CDR2 YYREEE (reference sequence). CDR3 length equals 14 residues. The V and J ends lost 0 bases and 6 bases respectively, with 12 bases between them. The CDR3 nucleotides read TGTGCCAGCAGCTTGGATGGGCAGGGAGATGGCTACACCTTC. Amino acids: CASSLDGQGDGYTF.

This chain connects TRBV7-9 to TRBJ2-1; 7 bases match TRBD1. V was pared by 2 bases and J by 8 bases, with 3 bases of the junction left unmatched. This CDR3 comprises 13 residues. CDR1 is SEHNR, CDR2 FQNEAQ, per germline (reference sequence). CDR3 sequence (DNA): TGTGCCAGCAGCTTACCCGGGACAGATGAGCAGTTCTTC. Its protein is CASSLPGTDEQFF.

The chain has TRBV18 and TRBJ1-4; no clear D gene. Per the germline V gene, CDR1 is KGHSH and CDR2 is LQKENI. Trimming left V 3 bases short and J 8 bases short, with 16 bases between. The CDR3 consists of 15 residues. CDR3 sequence reads: CASSPDPPREEKLFF. The CDR3 DNA follows: TGTGCCAGCTCACCGGACCCCCCCCGGGAGGAAAAACTGTTTTTT.

This clone was seen a handful of times. V usage is TRBV11-3 and J usage is TRBJ2-1, with D possibly matching TRBD2 (6 bases). CDR1 SGHNT and CDR2 YENEEA come from the germline V gene. This CDR3 comprises 13 residues. With 5 bases removed from V and 10 bases from J, the gap between germline ends came to 15 bases. The CDR3 sequence is CASSPWDGGEQFF. The CDR3 DNA sequence: TGTGCCAGCAGCCCCTGGGACGGGGGAGAGCAGTTCTTC.

The CDR3 protein is CASSPGGTGELFF. CDR3 sequence (DNA): TGCGCCAGCAGCCCGGGTGGCACCGGGGAGCTGTTTTTT. The rearrangement links TRBV5-1 to TRBJ2-2; D call uncertain. The CDR3 consists of 13 residues. V lost 4 bases to trimming and J lost 4 bases, with 8 bases between them. Germline V lookup: CDR1 SGHRS, CDR2 YFSETQ.